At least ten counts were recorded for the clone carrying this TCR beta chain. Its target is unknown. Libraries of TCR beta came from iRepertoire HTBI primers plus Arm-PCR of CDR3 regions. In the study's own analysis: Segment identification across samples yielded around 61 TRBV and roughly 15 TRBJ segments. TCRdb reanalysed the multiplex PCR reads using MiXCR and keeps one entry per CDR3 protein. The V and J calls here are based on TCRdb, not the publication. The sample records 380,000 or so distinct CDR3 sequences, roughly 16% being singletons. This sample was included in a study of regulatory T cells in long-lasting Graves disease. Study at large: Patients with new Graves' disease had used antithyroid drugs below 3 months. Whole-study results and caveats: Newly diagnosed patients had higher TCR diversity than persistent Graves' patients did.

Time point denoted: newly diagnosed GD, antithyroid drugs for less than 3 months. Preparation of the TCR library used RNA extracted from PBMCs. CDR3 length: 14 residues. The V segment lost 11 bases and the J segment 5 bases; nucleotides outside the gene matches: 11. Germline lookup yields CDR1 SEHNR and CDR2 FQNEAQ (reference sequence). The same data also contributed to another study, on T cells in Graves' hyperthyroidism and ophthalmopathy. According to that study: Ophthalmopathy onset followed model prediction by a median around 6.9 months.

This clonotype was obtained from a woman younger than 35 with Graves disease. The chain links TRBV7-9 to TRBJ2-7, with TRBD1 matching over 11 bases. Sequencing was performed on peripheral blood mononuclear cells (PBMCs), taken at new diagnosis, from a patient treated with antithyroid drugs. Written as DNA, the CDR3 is TGTGCCTCGCGGGGACAGGGGGTGAGCCACGAGCAGTACTTC. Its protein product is CASRGQGVSHEQYF.